These 5 T cell receptor beta chains share one sample of origin, sequenced in a study of PD-L1 blockade in urothelial cancer. The time point denotes: pretreatment peripheral blood. TCRdb keeps only in-frame clones here, not all; method: immunoSEQ multiplex PCR. This sample has 95,000 or so clones; around 90% occur once, and the top ten carry approximately 2%. The specimen comprised PBMCs, sampled around atezolizumab (anti-PD-L1) treatment. These receptor sequences come from a man aged 55 to 69 with urothelial cancer.

V is TRBV6-5 and J is TRBJ2-1; TRBD2 matches at 11 bases. Per germline, CDR1 MNHEY and CDR2 SVGAGI. The length of the CDR3 is 15 residues. Losses at the gene ends were 6 bases for V and 5 bases for J; bases not matched to a gene: 6. The CDR3: CASSITGLADNEQFF. CDR3 DNA: TGTGCCAGCAGCATCACGGGACTAGCGGACAATGAGCAGTTCTTC.

J is TRBJ1-2 and V is TRBV18, with TRBD1 as a possible D gene (5 bases). This CDR3 spans 13 amino acids. The germline V gene encodes CDR1 KGHSH and CDR2 LQKENI. Between the trimmed V and J ends, which lost 2 bases and 6 bases, there was a span of 10 bases. CDR3 bases: TGTGCCAGCTCACCAAGTCAGGGAAATGGCTACACCTTC. This encodes CASSPSQGNGYTF.

V is TRBV7-2 and J is TRBJ2-5, with 9 bases fitting TRBD1. This CDR3 contains 14 residues. Per germline, CDR1 SGHTA and CDR2 FQGNSA. The J segment lost 2 bases and the V segment lost 7 bases, leaving 5 bases of the junction unmatched. CDR3 residues: CASKGTGTQETQYF. DNA for the CDR3: TGTGCCAGCAAAGGGACAGGGACACAAGAGACCCAGTACTTC.

This clone was picked up one time. The CDR3 sequence: CASRQWARTDGPWGTGELFF. CDR3 bases: TGTGCCAGTAGACAATGGGCAAGGACAGACGGACCCTGGGGTACCGGGGAGCTGTTTTTT. The chain carries TRBV19 and TRBJ2-2, with D possibly being TRBD1 (6 bases). V was cut by 6 bases and J by 5 bases, with 31 bases left in between. There are 20 residues in the CDR3. Germline CDR1 LNHDA, CDR2 SQIVND (reference sequence).

The V call is TRBV4-1, the J call TRBJ2-7; TRBD2 agrees at 11 bases. Germline assignment: CDR1 MGHRA and CDR2 YSYEKL. The CDR3 is made up of 15 amino acids. The V and J ends lost 5 bases and 2 bases, in that order; junction bases with no gene match: 5. The CDR3 is CASSFGTSGPYEQYF. The CDR3 coding sequence is TGCGCCAGCAGCTTCGGGACTAGCGGACCCTACGAGCAGTACTTC.